The 29 T cell receptor beta chains presented below share a single source sample, sequenced in a study of T cell changes during pregnancy in multiple sclerosis (dated by TCRdb to between 2018 and 2020). Receptors were amplified or captured by the immunoSEQ multiplex PCR assay. Entries here come from immuneACCESS through TCRdb and include only in-frame sequences with V and J called. Some clones fail to appear in such tables; in the studies checked, an unresolved V gene covers under half of the shortfall, and the cause of the remainder is unknown. The table for this sample lists 100,000 or so clones; 90% to 95% of them were counted only once. The ten largest clones represent about 1% of the sample. This specimen was peripheral blood, taken before pregnancy. These TCRs come from a female donor with multiple sclerosis, enrolled in a pregnancy study.

The chain joins TRBV25-1 to TRBJ1-1; 8 positions match TRBD1. V lost 2 bases to trimming and J lost 3 bases; unmatched junction nucleotides: 2. Germline CDR1 and CDR2: MGHDK and SYGVNS. The length of the CDR3 is 14 residues. The CDR3 bases are TGTGCCAGCAGTGAACCACAGGGGGACACTGAAGCTTTCTTT. Its translation: CASSEPQGDTEAFF.

The J gene is TRBJ2-5, the V gene TRBV7-9; 10 bases line up with TRBD2. Per the germline V gene, CDR1 is SEHNR and CDR2 is FQNEAQ (reference sequence). The junction had 20 bases not matched to a gene; V was cut back by 6 bases and J by 4 bases. The CDR3 covers 19 residues. CDR3 amino acids: CASSFSPRRLAGVGETQYF. The CDR3 nucleotides read TGTGCCAGCAGTTTTAGCCCTCGGCGTCTAGCGGGAGTTGGAGAGACCCAGTACTTC.

The V and J genes are TRBV6-5 and TRBJ1-2; 7 bases are shared with TRBD1. The CDR3 runs to 15 residues. Germline CDR1 is MNHEY and CDR2 is SVGAGI. Trimming cost V 7 bases and J 3 bases; bases outside gene matches: 11. The CDR3 nucleotides are TGTGCCAGCAACCCGACAGGGTTGATGGACTATGGCTACACCTTC. The encoded protein is CASNPTGLMDYGYTF.

V gene TRBV5-1 combines with J gene TRBJ1-2, with 8 nucleotides matching TRBD1. The V and J ends lost 0 bases and 4 bases, in that order; junction bases with no gene match: 8. Looked up from germline, CDR1 is SGHRS and CDR2 is YFSETQ. The CDR3 loop spans 16 amino acids. In DNA form, the CDR3 reads TGCGCCAGCAGCTTGGGGGCAGGGGGCTCGTCCTATGGCTACACCTTC. Protein sequence: CASSLGAGGSSYGYTF. Supplemented by reference TRBV5-1 and TRBJ1-2, the full variable domain reads KAGVTQTPRYLIKTRGQQVTLSCSPISGHRSVSWYQQTPGQGLQFLFEYFSETQRNKGNFPGRFSGRQFSNSRSEMNVSTLELGDSALYLCASSLGAGGSSYGYTFGSGTRLTVV.

The rearrangement joins TRBV4-1 to TRBJ2-7; D perhaps matches TRBD2 (6 bases). The germline CDR1 and CDR2 sequences are MGHRA and YSYEKL. This CDR3 has 16 amino acids. V gave up 5 bases and J gave up 3 bases, with 20 bases separating them. CDR3 protein: CASSGTLLAQVYEQYF. CDR3 DNA: TGCGCCAGCAGCGGAACACTTCTAGCGCAAGTCTACGAGCAGTACTTC.

The rearrangement uses TRBV7-6 and TRBJ2-3, with 8 bases aligning to TRBD1. The CDR3 has 15 amino acids. CDR1 is SGHVS, CDR2 FNYEAQ, per germline. V lost 3 bases and J lost 1; bases outside the gene matches: 3. CDR3 amino acids: CASSLGQDGTDTQYF. In nucleotides, the CDR3 is TGTGCCAGCAGCTTGGGACAGGACGGCACAGATACGCAGTATTTT.

This clone was observed once. The chain carries TRBV5-1 and TRBJ2-1; 10 bases fit TRBD2. Per germline, CDR1 SGHRS and CDR2 YFSETQ. J was trimmed by 2 bases and V by 3 bases; bases with no gene match: 5. The CDR3 covers 16 residues. The CDR3 reads CASSYQLAGTYNEQFF. The CDR3 DNA sequence: TGCGCCAGCAGCTATCAACTAGCGGGAACCTACAATGAGCAGTTCTTC.

This rearrangement joins TRBV7-6 to TRBJ2-1; 13 nucleotides line up with TRBD2. After removal of 2 bases from V and 1 base from J, the junction contained 5 bases not matched to a gene. The CDR3 covers 18 residues. The germline V gene has CDR1 SGHVS and CDR2 FNYEAQ. CDR3 coding DNA: TGTGCCAGCAGCTTACGGACTAGCGGGAGTTGGTCCTACAATGAGCAGTTCTTC. Its translation is CASSLRTSGSWSYNEQFF.

This chain connects TRBV29-1 to TRBJ2-1, with D possibly matching TRBD1 (6 bases). Germline V lookup: CDR1 SQVTM, CDR2 ANQGSEA. V lost 2 bases and J 4 bases, leaving 6 bases between the germline ends. The CDR3 extends over 12 amino acids. The CDR3 DNA reads as TGCAGCGTTGAAACAGGGTACAATGAGCAGTTCTTC. It yields the protein CSVETGYNEQFF.

The rearrangement joins TRBV30 to TRBJ2-7, with 7 positions matching TRBD1. Trimming removed 3 bases from V and 2 bases from J; junction bases left unmatched: 4. This CDR3 has 13 amino acids. Germline loops: CDR1 GTSNPN, CDR2 SVGIG (reference sequence). The CDR3 sequence: CAWSPGTAYEQYF. The CDR3 DNA reads as TGTGCCTGGAGCCCCGGGACAGCCTACGAGCAGTACTTC.

This chain links TRBV4-1 with TRBJ2-5, with 14 nucleotides matching TRBD2. The germline V gene encodes CDR1 MGHRA and CDR2 YSYEKL. The CDR3 length is 17 residues. The V segment lost 2 bases and the J segment 5 bases; nucleotides outside the gene matches: 7. Here the CDR3 reads CASSQRLAGGPGETQYF. The CDR3 DNA sequence: TGCGCCAGCAGCCAACGACTAGCGGGAGGGCCGGGGGAGACCCAGTACTTC.

The count of this clone is one. V and J are TRBV7-3 and TRBJ1-2, with D possibly matching TRBD1 (5 bases). The germline V gene encodes CDR1 SGHTA and CDR2 FQGTGA. Trimming cost V 2 bases and J 7 bases, with 17 bases left between them. This CDR3 is 15 amino acids long. CDR3 sequence (DNA): TGTGCCAGCAGCTTAGGGGGGGTACCCTCCTCTGGCTACACCTTC. The encoded protein is CASSLGGVPSSGYTF.

The J gene is TRBJ1-1, the V gene TRBV5-1; no definite D call. Germline V CDR1 and CDR2: SGHRS, YFSETQ. V was pared by 5 bases and J by 5 bases, with 13 bases between. The CDR3 is made up of 13 amino acids. CDR3 in amino acids: CASSLMAKTEAFF. The CDR3, as DNA: TGCGCCAGCAGTTTGATGGCAAAAACTGAAGCTTTCTTT.

This chain links TRBV6-4 with TRBJ2-1; no clear D gene. V lost 3 bases, J lost 4 bases, and 10 bases lay in between. Germline CDR1 reads MRHNA; CDR2 reads SNTAGT. The CDR3 loop spans 14 amino acids. The CDR3 reads CASSDQPRYNEQFF. The CDR3 DNA is TGTGCCAGCAGTGATCAACCCAGGTACAATGAGCAGTTCTTC.

CDR3: CASSQIRGSSYEQYF. The CDR3 DNA reads TGCGCCAGCAGCCAGATTAGGGGGTCGTCCTACGAGCAGTACTTC. The chain employs TRBV4-1 and TRBJ2-7; weak D call: TRBD1 (6 bases). The V gene lost 3 bases and the J gene lost 1 base, with 13 bases spanning the gap. The CDR3 has 15 residues. The germline V gene encodes CDR1 MGHRA and CDR2 YSYEKL.

The sample holds one count of this clone. The V and J genes are TRBV7-6 and TRBJ2-7, with 7 bases aligning to TRBD1. Germline-derived CDR1 and CDR2 are SGHVS and FNYEAQ. The V gene end was trimmed by 5 bases and the J gene end by 5 bases; junction bases not matched to a gene: 9. This CDR3 has 14 residues. The DNA of the CDR3 is TGTGCCAGCAGCCCTCGACAGGGTTTCAACGAGCAGTACTTC. It is translated as CASSPRQGFNEQYF. Full variable domain (outside the CDR3, taken from reference TRBV7-6 and TRBJ2-7): GAGVSQSPRYKVTKRGQDVALRCDPISGHVSLYWYRQALGQGPEFLTYFNYEAQQDKSGLPNDRFSAERPEGSISTLTIQRTEQRDSAMYRCASSPRQGFNEQYFGPGTRLTVT.

This clone has just one count. The V call is TRBV5-1, the J call TRBJ2-1; TRBD1 is a possible D gene (5 bases). Trimming stripped 4 bases from V and 3 bases from J, with 14 bases between. There are 15 residues in the CDR3. Germline V gene sequence: CDR1 SGHRS, CDR2 YFSETQ. For the CDR3, the DNA is TGCGCCAGCAGCACCCCAAGGACAAACTACAATGAGCAGTTCTTC. It is translated as CASSTPRTNYNEQFF.

This chain connects TRBV29-1 to TRBJ2-7; D perhaps matches TRBD1 (6 bases). CDR1 and CDR2 from the germline V gene are SQVTM and ANQGSEA. This CDR3 region has 13 residues. V shed 6 bases and J shed 4 bases, with 16 bases lying between them. In DNA form, the CDR3 reads TGCAGCGTGTCCCGGGACACAAATTACGAGCAGTACTTC. Protein sequence: CSVSRDTNYEQYF.

This clone is a singleton in its sample. CDR3 sequence reads: CASSDDGQGVSGNTIYF. Written as DNA, the CDR3 is TGTGCCAGCAGTGACGACGGACAGGGGGTCTCTGGAAACACCATATATTTT. The rearrangement joins TRBV25-1 to TRBJ1-3; TRBD1 matches 10 bases. This CDR3 has 17 residues. Trimming took 3 bases from V and 0 from J; bases not matched to a gene: 5. Germline lookup yields CDR1 MGHDK and CDR2 SYGVNS. Filled out from reference TRBV25-1 and TRBJ1-3, the complete variable domain reads EADIYQTPRYLVIGTGKKITLECSQTMGHDKMYWYQQDPGMELHLIHYSYGVNSTEKGDLSSESTVSRIRTEHFPLTLESARPSHTSQYLCASSDDGQGVSGNTIYFGEGSWLTVV.

The genes are TRBV28 and TRBJ1-5; D not resolved. Germline CDR1 reads MDHEN; CDR2 reads SYDVKM. Trimming shortened V by 4 bases and J by 0 bases, and 7 bases separated the two germline ends. This CDR3 comprises 14 residues. CDR3 in amino acids: CASSYIPSNQPQHF. DNA for the CDR3: TGTGCCAGCAGTTACATCCCTAGCAATCAGCCCCAGCATTTT.

The rearrangement joins TRBV2 to TRBJ1-1; 10 positions match TRBD1. This CDR3 contains 14 residues. Trimming took 5 bases from V and 4 from J; bases not matched to a gene: 4. Germline loops: CDR1 SNHLY, CDR2 FYNNEI. CDR3 protein: CASSRDRGSTEAFF. For the CDR3, the DNA is TGTGCCAGCAGTAGGGACAGGGGAAGCACTGAAGCTTTCTTT.

The chain combines TRBV6-5 with TRBJ2-2, with 8 bases fitting TRBD2. CDR1 is MNHEY and CDR2 is SVGAGI in the germline V gene. J was trimmed by 3 bases and V by 6 bases; bases with no gene match: 6. CDR3 length: 15 residues. CDR3 DNA: TGTGCCAGCAGGCCCGGGACTAGTGACACCGGGGAGCTGTTTTTT. The encoded protein is CASRPGTSDTGELFF.

The chain joins TRBV7-6 to TRBJ2-1; D is perhaps TRBD2 (6 bases). Trimming removed 1 base at V and 0 bases at J, with 13 bases between. Germline values: CDR1 SGHVS, CDR2 FNYEAQ. The CDR3 is made up of 17 amino acids. This chain's CDR3 is CASSLVRAGNSYNEQFF. CDR3 in DNA: TGTGCCAGCAGCTTAGTAAGGGCGGGGAACTCCTACAATGAGCAGTTCTTC.

V usage is TRBV5-1 and J usage is TRBJ2-5, with TRBD2 matching over 7 bases. The CDR3 sequence is 15 residues long. V shed 0 bases, J shed 2 bases, and the junction held 4 bases outside the gene matches. Germline V lookup: CDR1 SGHRS, CDR2 YFSETQ. The CDR3, as DNA: TGCGCCAGCAGCTTGGTGGGACTAAGTCAAGAGACCCAGTACTTC. Translated, it gives CASSLVGLSQETQYF.

The gene calls are TRBV5-8 and TRBJ2-7; the match to TRBD1 covers 7 bases. The CDR3 covers 14 residues. The germline V gene has CDR1 SGHTS and CDR2 YDEGEE. Trimming at V came to 5 bases and at J to 2 bases, leaving 7 bases not matched to a gene. CDR3 sequence (DNA): TGTGCCAGCAGTCCGATGGACAGGACCTACGAGCAGTACTTC. Its protein is CASSPMDRTYEQYF.

The DNA for the CDR3 is TGTGCCAGCACCGAGTGGGGGACAGGGAATCAGCCCCAGCATTTT. Its protein is CASTEWGTGNQPQHF. The J gene is TRBJ1-5, the V gene TRBV2, with 9 bases identical to TRBD1. This CDR3 comprises 15 residues. Germline lookup yields CDR1 SNHLY and CDR2 FYNNEI. The junction had 8 bases not matched to a gene; V was cut back by 7 bases and J by 4 bases.

The rearrangement uses TRBV30 and TRBJ2-7, with 12 positions matching TRBD2. V shed 0 bases, J shed 1 base, and the junction held 7 bases outside the gene matches. This CDR3 is 17 amino acids long. Germline V gene data show CDR1 as GTSNPN and CDR2 as SVGIG (reference sequence). The CDR3 region is CAWSVRPTSGSSYEQYF. The CDR3 DNA sequence: TGTGCCTGGAGTGTACGCCCGACTAGCGGGAGTTCCTACGAGCAGTACTTC.

The chain links TRBV30 to TRBJ2-2; weak D call: TRBD1 (6 bases). CDR3 length: 12 residues. Germline loops: CDR1 GTSNPN, CDR2 SVGIG (reference sequence). With 6 bases removed from V and 4 bases from J, the gap between germline ends came to 9 bases. The CDR3 loop is CACRDITGELFF. Here the CDR3 DNA reads TGTGCCTGCCGGGACATCACCGGGGAGCTGTTTTTT.

This chain connects TRBV19 to TRBJ2-1, with TRBD2 matching 11 bases. The V gene's germline CDR1 is LNHDA and CDR2 SQIVND (reference sequence). Trimming took 5 bases from V and 6 from J; bases not matched to a gene: 3. This CDR3 is 14 amino acids long. The CDR3 nucleotides are TGTGCCAGTAGTGCCGGGACTAGCGGCAATGAGCAGTTCTTC. Encoded protein: CASSAGTSGNEQFF.